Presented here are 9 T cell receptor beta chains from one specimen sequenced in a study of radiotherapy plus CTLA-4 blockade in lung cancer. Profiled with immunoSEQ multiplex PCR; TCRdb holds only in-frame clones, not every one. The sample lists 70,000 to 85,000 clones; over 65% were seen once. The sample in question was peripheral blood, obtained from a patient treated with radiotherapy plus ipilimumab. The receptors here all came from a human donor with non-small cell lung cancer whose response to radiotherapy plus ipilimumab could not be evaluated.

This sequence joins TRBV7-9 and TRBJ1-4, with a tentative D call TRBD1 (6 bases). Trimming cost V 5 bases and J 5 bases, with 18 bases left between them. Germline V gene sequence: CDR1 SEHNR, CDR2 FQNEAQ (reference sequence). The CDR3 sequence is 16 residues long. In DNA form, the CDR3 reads TGTGCCAGCAGCACCCGAGCGGGGGGCGGGAATGAAAAACTGTTTTTT. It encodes CASSTRAGGGNEKLFF.

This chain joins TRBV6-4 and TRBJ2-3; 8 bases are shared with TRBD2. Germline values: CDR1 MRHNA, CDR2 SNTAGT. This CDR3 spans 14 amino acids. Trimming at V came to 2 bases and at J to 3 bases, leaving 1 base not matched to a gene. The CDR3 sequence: CASSDGGGTDTQYF. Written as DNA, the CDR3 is TGTGCCAGCAGTGACGGCGGGGGGACAGATACGCAGTATTTT.

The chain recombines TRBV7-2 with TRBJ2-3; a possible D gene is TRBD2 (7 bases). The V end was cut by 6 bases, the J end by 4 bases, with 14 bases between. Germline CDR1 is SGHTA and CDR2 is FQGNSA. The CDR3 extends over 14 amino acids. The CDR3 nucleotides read TGTGCCAGCAGAGACACGGGGGGCCCAGATACGCAGTATTTT. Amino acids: CASRDTGGPDTQYF. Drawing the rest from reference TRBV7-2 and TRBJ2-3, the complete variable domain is GAGVSQSPSNKVTEKGKDVELRCDPISGHTALYWYRQSLGQGLEFLIYFQGNSAPDKSGLPSDRFSAERTGGSVSTLTIQRTQQEDSAVYLCASRDTGGPDTQYFGPGTRLTVL.

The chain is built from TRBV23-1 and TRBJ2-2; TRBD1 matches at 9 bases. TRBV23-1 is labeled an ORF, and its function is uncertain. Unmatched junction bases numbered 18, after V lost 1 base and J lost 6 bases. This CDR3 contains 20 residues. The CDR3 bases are TGCGCCAGCAGTCAATTTATACGGGACAGGGATGAGGGAGCGGCCGGGGAGCTGTTTTTT. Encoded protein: CASSQFIRDRDEGAAGELFF.

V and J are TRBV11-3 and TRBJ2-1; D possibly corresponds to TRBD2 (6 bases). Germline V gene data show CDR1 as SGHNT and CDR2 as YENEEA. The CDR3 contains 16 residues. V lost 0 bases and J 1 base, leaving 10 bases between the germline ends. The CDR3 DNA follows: TGTGCCAGCAGCTTAGACCCCGCGGGGTCCTACAATGAGCAGTTCTTC. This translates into CASSLDPAGSYNEQFF.

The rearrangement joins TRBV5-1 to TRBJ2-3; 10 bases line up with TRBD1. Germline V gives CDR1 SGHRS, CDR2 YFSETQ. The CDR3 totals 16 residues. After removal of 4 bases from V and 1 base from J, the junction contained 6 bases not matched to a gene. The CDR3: CASSGTGTGGTDTQYF. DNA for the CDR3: TGCGCCAGCAGCGGAACCGGGACAGGGGGCACAGATACGCAGTATTTT. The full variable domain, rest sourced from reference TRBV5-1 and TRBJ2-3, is KAGVTQTPRYLIKTRGQQVTLSCSPISGHRSVSWYQQTPGQGLQFLFEYFSETQRNKGNFPGRFSGRQFSNSRSEMNVSTLELGDSALYLCASSGTGTGGTDTQYFGPGTRLTVL.

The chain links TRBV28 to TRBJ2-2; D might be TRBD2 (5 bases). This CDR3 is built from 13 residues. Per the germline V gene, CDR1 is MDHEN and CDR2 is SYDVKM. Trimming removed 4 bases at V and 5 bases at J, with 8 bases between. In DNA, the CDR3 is TGTGCCAGCAGTTCCAGGAGGACCGGGGAGCTGTTTTTT. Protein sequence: CASSSRRTGELFF.

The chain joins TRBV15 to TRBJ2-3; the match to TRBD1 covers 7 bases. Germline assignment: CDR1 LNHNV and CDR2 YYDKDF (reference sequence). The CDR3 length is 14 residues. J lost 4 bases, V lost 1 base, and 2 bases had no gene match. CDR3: CATSRGQGADTQYF. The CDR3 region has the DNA TGTGCCACCAGCAGAGGGCAGGGGGCAGATACGCAGTATTTT.

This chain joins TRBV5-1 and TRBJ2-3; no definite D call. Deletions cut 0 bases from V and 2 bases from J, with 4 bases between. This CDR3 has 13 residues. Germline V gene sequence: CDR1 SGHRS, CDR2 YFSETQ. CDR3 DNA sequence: TGCGCCAGCAGCTTGGCCTACACAGATACGCAGTATTTT. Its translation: CASSLAYTDTQYF.